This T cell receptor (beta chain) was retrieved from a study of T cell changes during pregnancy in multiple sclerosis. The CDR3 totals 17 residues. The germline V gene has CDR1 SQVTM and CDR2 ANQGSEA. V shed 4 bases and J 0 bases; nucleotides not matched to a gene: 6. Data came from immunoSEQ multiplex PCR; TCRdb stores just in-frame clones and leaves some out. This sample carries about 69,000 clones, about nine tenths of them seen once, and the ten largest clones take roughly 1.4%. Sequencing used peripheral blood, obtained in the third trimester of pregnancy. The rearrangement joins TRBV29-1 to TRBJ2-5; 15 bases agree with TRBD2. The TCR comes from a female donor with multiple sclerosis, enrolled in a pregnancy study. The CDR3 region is CSVVGGLAGGNQETQYF. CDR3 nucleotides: TGCAGCGTTGTGGGGGGACTAGCGGGGGGTAACCAAGAGACCCAGTACTTC. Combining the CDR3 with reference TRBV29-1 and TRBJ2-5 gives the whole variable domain SAVISQKPSRDICQRGTSLTIQCQVDSQVTMMFWYRQQPGQSLTLIATANQGSEATYESGFVIDKFPISRPNLTFSTLTVSNMSPEDSSIYLCSVVGGLAGGNQETQYFGPGTRLLVL.